Here is one T cell receptor (beta chain) with its context. Its antigen is unidentified. This sample is part of a study of cytomegalovirus exposure and HLA in healthy donors. General study findings and limits: Researchers catalogued about 160 TCR beta chains as cytomegalovirus-associated. Rare sequences made up most TCRs, while some public TCRs were found in many donors.

CDR1 is SQVTM, CDR2 ANQGSEA, per germline. The length of the CDR3 is 15 residues. Deletions cut 6 bases from V and 7 bases from J, with 22 bases between. The protocol was immunoSEQ multiplex PCR, while the TCRdb copy is restricted to in-frame clones and leaves out a portion. The repertoire holds some 150,000 clones, approximately 91% seen once, with 2.5% to 4% in the top ten. This rearrangement joins TRBV29-1 to TRBJ2-1, with D maybe TRBD2 (6 bases). What was sequenced was PBMCs. The receptor was derived from a woman between 18 and 29 years old in good health and CMV-seropositive. DNA of the CDR3: TGCAGCGTGCCCCTGGGGGGAGGACCTTTTAATGAGCAGTTCTTC. Translating it yields CSVPLGGGPFNEQFF.